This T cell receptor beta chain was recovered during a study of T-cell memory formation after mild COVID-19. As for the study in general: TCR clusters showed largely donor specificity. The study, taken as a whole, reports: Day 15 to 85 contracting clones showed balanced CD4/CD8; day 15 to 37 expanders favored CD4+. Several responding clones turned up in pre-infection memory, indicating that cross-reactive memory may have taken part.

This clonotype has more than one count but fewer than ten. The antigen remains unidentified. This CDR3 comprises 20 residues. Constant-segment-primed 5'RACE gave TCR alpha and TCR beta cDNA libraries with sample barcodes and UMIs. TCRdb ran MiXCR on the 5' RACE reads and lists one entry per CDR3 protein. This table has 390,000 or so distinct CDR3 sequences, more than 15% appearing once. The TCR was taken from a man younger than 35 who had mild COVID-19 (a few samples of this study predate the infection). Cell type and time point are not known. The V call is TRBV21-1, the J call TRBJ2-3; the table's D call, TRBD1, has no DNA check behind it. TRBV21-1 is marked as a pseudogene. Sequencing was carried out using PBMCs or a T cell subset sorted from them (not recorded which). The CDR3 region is CASSKGRVWDRGPVPGTQYF. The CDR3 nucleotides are TGTGCCAGCAGCAAAGGGCGAGTTTGGGACAGGGGGCCAGTTCCTGGTACGCAGTATTTT.